These 16 T cell receptor beta chains came from one sample sequenced in a study of Ad26.COV2.S vaccination and SARS-CoV-2 variants. Some clones are missing from TCRdb's copy, which holds only in-frame ones; the method was immunoSEQ multiplex PCR. The table lists about 680,000 clones, around 90% of them singletons, with 1.5% in the top ten. Specified treatment: some 20 received Ad26.COV2.S at low or high dose, single or two shots; about five received placebo; per-sample allocation not given. The investigators took samples on day 63 after the first vaccine or placebo injection. Sample: peripheral blood, taken in a trial of Ad26.COV2.S vaccine versus placebo. Receptors were obtained from a person aged 18 to 65 who received the Ad26.COV2.S COVID-19 vaccine or a placebo.

Notes on this clone: Other DNA variants within this sample encode the same CDR3. The chain carries TRBV14 and TRBJ2-2; D is uncertain. The germline gives CDR1 SGHDN, CDR2 FVKESK. This CDR3 spans 11 amino acids. Trimming stripped 3 bases from V and 5 bases from J, with 1 base between. The CDR3: CASSQTGELFF. The CDR3 nucleotides read TGTGCCAGCAGCCAGACCGGGGAGCTGTTTTTT.

This clone was detected only a few times. Different DNA sequences within this sample yield the same CDR3. This chain links TRBV30 with TRBJ1-5; D may be TRBD1 (6 bases). Germline assignment: CDR1 GTSNPN and CDR2 SVGIG (reference sequence). The germline V and J ends were trimmed by 1 base and 2 bases, with 6 bases remaining between them. CDR3 length equals 13 residues. CDR3 nucleotides: TGTGCCTGGAGTGCAGGGGGCAATCAGCCCCAGCATTTT. Its protein product is CAWSAGGNQPQHF.

The chain has TRBV7-9 and TRBJ2-5; D may be TRBD2 (5 bases). The length of the CDR3 is 14 residues. Trimming cost V 5 bases and J 1 base, with 11 bases left between them. Germline lookup yields CDR1 SEHNR and CDR2 FQNEAQ (reference sequence). The CDR3 DNA reads as TGTGCCAGCAGCCCGGGGTACCTCCAAGAGACCCAGTACTTC. Its protein product is CASSPGYLQETQYF.

CDR3 protein: CASSTDRVRGYTF. The CDR3 coding sequence is TGTGCCAGTAGTACAGACAGGGTTCGTGGCTACACCTTC. The genes are TRBV19 and TRBJ1-2, with 7 bases lining up with TRBD1. The ends lost 4 bases at V and 7 bases at J; junction bases unmatched: 6. Germline V CDR1 and CDR2: LNHDA, SQIVND (reference sequence). This CDR3 is 13 amino acids long.

This rearrangement joins TRBV21-1 to TRBJ2-7; TRBD1, as called in the table, went unchecked against the DNA. TRBV21-1 counts as a pseudogene. The CDR3 covers 15 residues. DNA for the CDR3: TGTGCCAGCAGCAGTGGACAGGGGGAGTTCTACGAGCAGTACTTC. The encoded protein is CASSSGQGEFYEQYF.

This chain joins TRBV7-6 and TRBJ2-1; no definite D call. V lost 2 bases to trimming and J lost 8 bases, with 13 bases between them. Germline-derived CDR1 and CDR2 are SGHVS and FNYEAQ. CDR3 size: 14 residues. This CDR3 is CASSLTVGFDEQFF. Written as DNA, the CDR3 is TGTGCCAGCAGCTTAACGGTGGGCTTTGATGAGCAGTTCTTC.

V usage is TRBV19 and J usage is TRBJ2-4, with 7 positions matching TRBD1. Germline V lookup: CDR1 LNHDA, CDR2 SQIVND (reference sequence). Trimming removed 5 bases from V and 5 bases from J; junction bases left unmatched: 12. The CDR3 is 16 residues long. The CDR3 loop reads CASSLATGVGENIQYF. The DNA for the CDR3 is TGTGCCAGTAGTCTTGCAACAGGGGTTGGAGAAAACATTCAGTACTTC. The variable domain in full, with the rest retrieved from reference TRBV19 and TRBJ2-4, is DGGITQSPKYLFRKEGQNVTLSCEQNLNHDAMYWYRQDPGQGLRLIYYSQIVNDFQKGDIAEGYSVSREKKESFPLTVTSAQKNPTAFYLCASSLATGVGENIQYFGAGTRLSVL.

The V and J genes are TRBV10-3 and TRBJ1-5; tentatively, D is TRBD1 (6 bases). CDR1 is ENHRY and CDR2 is SYGVKD in the germline V gene. Trimming removed 10 bases from V and 3 bases from J, with 13 bases in between. This CDR3 spans 13 amino acids. CDR3 residues: CATGGRANQPQHF. CDR3 DNA: TGTGCCACCGGGGGCAGGGCCAATCAGCCCCAGCATTTT.

The sample holds many counts of this clone. The chain employs TRBV4-3 and TRBJ1-2; D is undetermined. V gave up 2 bases and J gave up 2 bases, with 6 bases separating them. CDR1 and CDR2 (germline): LGHNA, YSLEER. This CDR3 has 13 amino acids. The CDR3 is CASSQNGNYGYTF. The DNA of the CDR3 is TGCGCCAGCAGCCAAAACGGAAACTATGGCTACACCTTC.

This clone was counted once. The same CDR3 arises from other DNA sequences in this sample as well. The chain has TRBV19 and TRBJ2-2; 7 nucleotides align to TRBD2. The V gene end was trimmed by 5 bases and the J gene end by 4 bases; junction bases not matched to a gene: 1. This CDR3 comprises 13 residues. Germline CDR1 reads LNHDA; CDR2 reads SQIVND (reference sequence). CDR3: CASSGRGTGELFF. The CDR3 DNA sequence: TGTGCCAGTAGTGGGAGGGGCACCGGGGAGCTGTTTTTT.

V gene TRBV13 combines with J gene TRBJ2-7; D may be TRBD2 (6 bases). This CDR3 is built from 12 residues. Germline V CDR1 and CDR2: PRHDT, FYEKMQ (reference sequence). V was cut by 5 bases and J by 6 bases, with 11 bases left in between. CDR3 loop: CASSRTSSEQYF. CDR3 bases: TGTGCCAGCAGCCGAACTAGCTCCGAGCAGTACTTC. Filled out from reference TRBV13 and TRBJ2-7, the complete variable domain reads AAGVIQSPRHLIKEKRETATLKCYPIPRHDTVYWYQQGPGQDPQFLISFYEKMQSDKGSIPDRFSAQQFSDYHSELNMSSLELGDSALYFCASSRTSSEQYFGPGTRLTVT.

V usage is TRBV5-6 and J usage is TRBJ2-5; 7 nucleotides align to TRBD2. V lost 3 bases and J lost 5; bases outside the gene matches: 16. From germline, CDR1 is SGHDT and CDR2 YYEEEE. The CDR3 is 17 amino acids. The DNA of the CDR3 is TGTGCCAGCAGCTCTCGGACTAGTCTAACGGCACGGGAGACCCAGTACTTC. Amino acids: CASSSRTSLTARETQYF.

This clone was found a few times. This chain connects TRBV2 to TRBJ1-5; D is unresolved. The CDR3 sequence is 13 residues long. Deletions cut 3 bases from V and 5 bases from J, with 8 bases between. CDR1 is SNHLY and CDR2 is FYNNEI in the germline V gene. The CDR3 DNA follows: TGTGCCAGCAGTGACGACACCTATCAGCCCCAGCATTTT. Amino acid sequence: CASSDDTYQPQHF.

This chain connects TRBV7-2 to TRBJ1-6, with 11 bases lining up with TRBD1. Germline V gene sequence: CDR1 SGHTA, CDR2 FQGNSA. The CDR3 covers 17 residues. J lost 9 bases, V lost 3 bases, and 10 bases had no gene match. CDR3 sequence reads: CASSLDGTGGGGSPLHF. The CDR3 coding sequence is TGTGCCAGCAGCTTGGACGGGACAGGGGGTGGTGGTTCACCCCTCCACTTT.

The chain uses TRBV19 and TRBJ2-1, with D possibly being TRBD1 (6 bases). V was clipped by 5 bases and J by 1 base, with 12 bases between them. The germline V gene encodes CDR1 LNHDA and CDR2 SQIVND (reference sequence). This CDR3 contains 15 residues. The CDR3 spells CASSREGTSYNEQFF. CDR3 DNA sequence: TGTGCCAGTAGTCGCGAGGGGACATCCTACAATGAGCAGTTCTTC.

The chain uses TRBV7-8 and TRBJ1-5; 7 nucleotides agree with TRBD1. V gave up 4 bases and J gave up 10 bases; unmatched junction bases: 13. The CDR3 spans 15 residues. Germline-derived CDR1 and CDR2 are SGHVS and FQNEAQ. The CDR3 is CASSSSSAGGHPQHF. CDR3 sequence (DNA): TGTGCCAGCAGCTCCTCTAGTGCAGGGGGTCATCCCCAGCATTTT.